These 32 T cell receptor beta chains share one sample of origin, sequenced in a study of blood T cell repertoires in COVID-19. TCRdb's copy holds only in-frame clones and misses some; the assay was immunoSEQ multiplex PCR. The sample has around 70,000 clones, roughly 84% seen once; the top ten hold around a tenth. The sequencing input was peripheral blood. Receptors originate from a woman in her forties or fifties with acute or convalescent COVID-19.

The chain carries TRBV18 and TRBJ2-2; D might be TRBD1 (5 bases). This CDR3 region has 15 residues. Germline values: CDR1 KGHSH, CDR2 LQKENI. Between the trimmed V and J ends, which lost 4 bases and 0 bases, there was a span of 9 bases. CDR3: CASSLRVANTGELFF. The DNA for the CDR3 is TGTGCCAGCTCACTCAGGGTGGCGAACACCGGGGAGCTGTTTTTT.

This clone was counted ten times or more. V and J are TRBV7-3 and TRBJ2-2, with 12 bases fitting TRBD2. Trimming at V came to 5 bases and at J to 1 base, leaving 5 bases not matched to a gene. Germline CDR1 and CDR2: SGHTA and FQGTGA. The length of the CDR3 is 17 residues. The CDR3 DNA follows: TGTGCCAGCAGCAGACGGACTAGCGGGGTGAACACCGGGGAGCTGTTTTTT. This gives the protein CASSRRTSGVNTGELFF. Drawing the rest from reference TRBV7-3 and TRBJ2-2, the complete variable domain is GAGVSQTPSNKVTEKGKYVELRCDPISGHTALYWYRQSLGQGPEFLIYFQGTGAADDSGLPNDRFFAVRPEGSVSTLKIQRTERGDSAVYLCASSRRTSGVNTGELFFGEGSRLTVL.

This chain connects TRBV7-2 to TRBJ2-7, with 8 bases identical to TRBD1. The germline V gene encodes CDR1 SGHTA and CDR2 FQGNSA. The length of the CDR3 is 15 residues. V lost 6 bases and J lost 4; bases outside the gene matches: 11. The CDR3 region has the DNA TGTGCCAGCAGTTATAGGACAGGGTCTCTATACGAGCAGTACTTC. Its translation: CASSYRTGSLYEQYF.

The chain couples TRBV5-1 to TRBJ2-1, with D tentatively TRBD1 (5 bases). CDR1 and CDR2 from the germline V gene are SGHRS and YFSETQ. The CDR3 is 14 residues long. V lost 2 bases and J lost 10, with 16 bases in between. CDR3 nucleotide sequence: TGCGCCAGCAGCTTAGTTCCGCAGGGCGTAGAGCAGTTCTTC. It is translated as CASSLVPQGVEQFF.

This chain uses TRBV7-9 with TRBJ1-1, with 7 bases matching TRBD1. Trimming cost V 5 bases and J 7 bases; bases outside gene matches: 7. Germline assignment: CDR1 SEHNR and CDR2 FQNEAQ (reference sequence). The CDR3 is made up of 13 amino acids. The chain's CDR3 is CASSRGRDSEAFF. CDR3 DNA sequence: TGTGCCAGCAGCAGGGGGCGGGACAGTGAAGCTTTCTTT. Together with reference TRBV7-9 and TRBJ1-1, the CDR3 gives the full variable domain: DTGVSQNPRHKITKRGQNVTFRCDPISEHNRLYWYRQTLGQGPEFLTYFQNEAQLEKSRLLSDRFSAERPKGSFSTLEIQRTEQGDSAMYLCASSRGRDSEAFFGQGTRLTVV.

This chain links TRBV5-8 with TRBJ1-1; D may be TRBD1 (6 bases). The germline gives CDR1 SGHTS, CDR2 YDEGEE. The CDR3 has 15 residues. Trimming took 4 bases from V and 3 from J, leaving 16 bases between them. The CDR3 protein is CASSPIQGRDTEAFF. The CDR3 nucleotides are TGTGCCAGCAGCCCCATACAGGGAAGAGACACTGAAGCTTTCTTT.

This clone is deemed medium-sized. V and J are TRBV5-1 and TRBJ1-3; tentatively, D is TRBD1 (6 bases). The CDR3 is made up of 15 amino acids. Trimming pared 4 bases from V and 1 base from J, leaving 12 bases between. Per germline, CDR1 SGHRS and CDR2 YFSETQ. CDR3 sequence reads: CASSPTGKSGNTIYF. The DNA of the CDR3 is TGCGCCAGCAGCCCCACAGGGAAGTCTGGAAACACCATATATTTT.

This clone was found once. J is TRBJ1-1 and V is TRBV19; D may be TRBD1 (6 bases). V was trimmed by 3 bases and J by 6 bases, leaving 20 bases between them. The CDR3 is made up of 16 amino acids. Germline V gives CDR1 LNHDA, CDR2 SQIVND (reference sequence). CDR3 in amino acids: CASSMNEGELSSEAFF. The CDR3 DNA is TGTGCCAGTAGTATGAATGAGGGGGAACTCAGTTCTGAAGCTTTCTTT.

The rearrangement links TRBV30 to TRBJ1-4; D remains unclear. This CDR3 has 13 residues. In germline, CDR1 is GTSNPN, CDR2 SVGIG (reference sequence). V gave up 2 bases and J gave up 8 bases, with 12 bases separating them. CDR3 sequence (DNA): TGTGCCTGGAGTTTGCCCGGGTTGGAAAAACTGTTTTTT. Translation gives CAWSLPGLEKLFF.

The chain recombines TRBV18 with TRBJ2-7, with D perhaps matching TRBD1 (6 bases). Looked up from germline, CDR1 is KGHSH and CDR2 is LQKENI. V was clipped by 0 bases and J by 2 bases, with 8 bases between them. The CDR3 is 14 amino acids. CDR3 protein: CASSPPGQAYEQYF. CDR3 nucleotide sequence: TGTGCCAGCTCACCACCGGGACAAGCCTACGAGCAGTACTTC. Combining the CDR3 with reference TRBV18 and TRBJ2-7 gives the whole variable domain NAGVMQNPRHLVRRRGQEARLRCSPMKGHSHVYWYRQLPEEGLKFMVYLQKENIIDESGMPKERFSAEFPKEGPSILRIQQVVRGDSAAYFCASSPPGQAYEQYFGPGTRLTVT.

This clone was counted a few times. The sample holds other DNA sequences that translate to the same CDR3. This sequence joins TRBV29-1 and TRBJ1-2, with 12 nucleotides matching TRBD1. This CDR3 spans 14 amino acids. Germline V CDR1 and CDR2: SQVTM, ANQGSEA. Trimming cost V 2 bases and J 7 bases; bases outside gene matches: 5. The CDR3 reads CSVELGTGGFGYTF. The CDR3 region has the DNA TGCAGCGTTGAACTAGGGACAGGGGGCTTTGGCTACACCTTC.

The rearrangement joins TRBV27 to TRBJ2-3; TRBD2 aligns across 8 bases. The CDR3 is made up of 13 amino acids. Per the germline V gene, CDR1 is MNHEY and CDR2 is SMNVEV (reference sequence). With 7 bases clipped from V and 1 base from J, the junction kept 1 base outside the gene matches. The CDR3 bases are TGTGCCAGCAACGGGGGGGGCACAGATACGCAGTATTTT. This gives the protein CASNGGGTDTQYF.

V is TRBV29-1 and J is TRBJ2-3, with TRBD2 identical over 12 bases. J lost 2 bases, V lost 3 bases, and 3 bases had no gene match. Germline V CDR1 and CDR2: SQVTM, ANQGSEA. The CDR3 spans 15 residues. The CDR3 spells CSVETSGGPTDTQYF. CDR3 DNA: TGCAGCGTTGAGACTAGCGGGGGCCCCACAGATACGCAGTATTTT.

The chain couples TRBV28 to TRBJ1-5; D unresolved. This CDR3 has 13 amino acids. Germline V gene lookup returns CDR1 MDHEN and CDR2 SYDVKM. The germline V and J ends were trimmed by 5 bases and 7 bases, with 12 bases remaining between them. The CDR3 DNA reads TGTGCCAGCAGTGACCAGGTTAACCAGCCCCAGCATTTT. Its translation is CASSDQVNQPQHF.

The chain employs TRBV27 and TRBJ1-2, with D possibly TRBD1 on 5 matching bases. The germline V gene encodes CDR1 MNHEY and CDR2 SMNVEV (reference sequence). The CDR3 has 13 amino acids. The V end was cut by 8 bases, the J end by 8 bases, with 18 bases between. CDR3 sequence reads: CASATRESQGYTF. The CDR3 region has the DNA TGTGCCAGCGCCACCAGGGAAAGTCAGGGCTACACCTTC.

This clone was found once. This chain links TRBV24-1 with TRBJ1-5; D might be TRBD1 (6 bases). Germline lookup yields CDR1 KGHDR and CDR2 SFDVKD. The V end was cut by 7 bases, the J end by 0 bases, with 15 bases between. The CDR3 has 16 amino acids. Here the CDR3 reads CATRGGSWSSNQPQHF. The CDR3 nucleotides are TGTGCCACCAGAGGGGGTTCCTGGTCTAGCAATCAGCCCCAGCATTTT.

This clone is a singleton in its sample. The gene calls are TRBV5-1 and TRBJ2-1; D is perhaps TRBD1 (6 bases). V lost 3 bases to trimming and J lost 0 bases, with 10 bases between them. CDR1 and CDR2 (germline): SGHRS, YFSETQ. This CDR3 comprises 15 residues. The CDR3 bases are TGCGCCAGCAGCTCAACAGGGATCTCCTACAATGAGCAGTTCTTC. This codes for CASSSTGISYNEQFF.

The chain combines TRBV6-5 with TRBJ2-1; 7 positions match TRBD2. CDR3 length: 15 residues. Germline lookup yields CDR1 MNHEY and CDR2 SVGAGI. Trimming at V came to 0 bases and at J to 8 bases, leaving 7 bases not matched to a gene. CDR3 protein: CASSYSAGSFHEQFF. The CDR3 nucleotides are TGTGCCAGCAGTTACTCAGCGGGATCCTTCCATGAGCAGTTCTTC.

This chain links TRBV28 with TRBJ2-5, with 7 bases fitting TRBD1. The V and J ends lost 6 bases and 2 bases, in that order; junction bases with no gene match: 9. The CDR3 is made up of 15 amino acids. In germline, CDR1 is MDHEN, CDR2 SYDVKM. This CDR3 is CASSQNRQGQETQYF. Here the CDR3 DNA reads TGTGCCAGCAGCCAAAACAGACAGGGACAAGAGACCCAGTACTTC.

The rearrangement uses TRBV10-3 and TRBJ2-7; a weak D match, TRBD2 (6 bases). Trimming stripped 2 bases from V and 1 base from J, with 9 bases between. The germline CDR1 and CDR2 sequences are ENHRY and SYGVKD. This CDR3 is 14 amino acids long. For the CDR3, the DNA is TGTGCCATCAGTGAGGGGGCGGGGTCCTACGAGCAGTACTTC. Translating it yields CAISEGAGSYEQYF.

CDR3 loop: CASSIEDAGARTGELFF. For the CDR3, the DNA is TGTGCCAGTAGTATAGAAGATGCAGGGGCGCGGACCGGGGAGCTGTTTTTT. The chain carries TRBV19 and TRBJ2-2; TRBD1 is a possible D gene (6 bases). This CDR3 contains 17 residues. Germline V gives CDR1 LNHDA, CDR2 SQIVND (reference sequence). V gave up 0 bases and J gave up 5 bases, with 16 bases separating them.

V usage is TRBV27 and J usage is TRBJ1-2; 8 bases agree with TRBD1. J gave up 4 bases and V 8 bases, and 12 bases lay outside the gene matches. The CDR3 contains 15 residues. Germline CDR1 MNHEY, CDR2 SMNVEV (reference sequence). CDR3 amino acids: CASAPYQGAGYGYTF. The DNA for the CDR3 is TGTGCCAGCGCTCCTTATCAGGGGGCTGGCTATGGCTACACCTTC.

A single count supports this clone. V is TRBV24-1 and J is TRBJ2-2; TRBD1 matches 10 bases. Trimming at V came to 4 bases and at J to 1 base, leaving 8 bases not matched to a gene. Germline CDR1 reads KGHDR; CDR2 reads SFDVKD. The CDR3 has 18 amino acids. The CDR3 loop reads CATSETSTGGENTGELFF. The CDR3 region has the DNA TGTGCCACCAGTGAAACCTCGACAGGGGGCGAGAACACCGGGGAGCTGTTTTTT.

The rearrangement links TRBV18 to TRBJ1-1; tentatively, D is TRBD1 (6 bases). This CDR3 is built from 16 residues. CDR1 is KGHSH and CDR2 is LQKENI in the germline V gene. Trimming removed 5 bases from V and 0 bases from J, with 16 bases in between. The CDR3 sequence is CASSALKGGVNTEAFF. CDR3 DNA sequence: TGTGCCAGCTCAGCGCTGAAAGGGGGAGTGAACACTGAAGCTTTCTTT.

This clone appeared a few times. DNA for the CDR3: TGTGCCAGCAGCCTCCTCGGGGGGGGCGCCTCCGGGGAGCTGTTTTTT. Translation gives CASSLLGGGASGELFF. The chain joins TRBV7-6 to TRBJ2-2, with 8 bases that match TRBD2. CDR3 length: 16 amino acids. CDR1 and CDR2 (germline): SGHVS, FNYEAQ. The V segment lost 5 bases and the J segment 6 bases; nucleotides outside the gene matches: 11.

The chain combines TRBV9 with TRBJ2-3; 9 bases are shared with TRBD2. Germline CDR1 reads SGDLS; CDR2 reads YYNGEE. The CDR3 contains 15 residues. The ends lost 2 bases at V and 3 bases at J; junction bases unmatched: 4. The DNA of the CDR3 is TGTGCCAGCAGCGTCTTTAGCGGGAGTACAGATACGCAGTATTTT. Its protein product is CASSVFSGSTDTQYF.

The rearrangement joins TRBV5-1 to TRBJ2-1; 8 bases are shared with TRBD2. The V and J ends lost 2 bases and 0 bases, in that order; junction bases with no gene match: 1. Germline lookup yields CDR1 SGHRS and CDR2 YFSETQ. CDR3 length equals 15 residues. CDR3 DNA: TGCGCCAGCAGCTTAGGGACTAGCTCCTACAATGAGCAGTTCTTC. Protein: CASSLGTSSYNEQFF.

DNA of the CDR3: TGTGCCAGTAGTACGGGTAGCGGGAGGGCCATCAACAATGAGCAGTTCTTC. It codes for CASSTGSGRAINNEQFF. This chain links TRBV19 with TRBJ2-1, with TRBD2 identical over 11 bases. V lost 4 bases to trimming and J lost 5 bases; unmatched junction nucleotides: 10. Per the germline V gene, CDR1 is LNHDA and CDR2 is SQIVND (reference sequence). This CDR3 has 17 residues.

The chain has TRBV7-6 and TRBJ2-3; TRBD2 matches 9 bases. The V segment lost 5 bases and the J segment 1 base; nucleotides outside the gene matches: 1. The CDR3 consists of 14 residues. Germline V lookup: CDR1 SGHVS, CDR2 FNYEAQ. The CDR3 region is CASSRLAGTDTQYF. The CDR3 bases are TGTGCCAGCAGCCGACTAGCGGGCACAGATACGCAGTATTTT.

The rearrangement uses TRBV4-2 and TRBJ2-7; TRBD2 agrees at 7 bases. The CDR3 has 16 amino acids. V trimming: 0 bases; J trimming: 0 bases; junction bases outside the gene matches: 5. Germline V gives CDR1 LGHNA, CDR2 YNFKEQ. The CDR3 nucleotides read TGTGCCAGCAGCCAAGATAGGACTAGTTTCTCCTACGAGCAGTACTTC. Amino acid sequence: CASSQDRTSFSYEQYF.

The chain is built from TRBV6-5 and TRBJ2-5; tentative D call: TRBD1 (6 bases). Trimming took 8 bases from V and 6 from J, leaving 16 bases between them. The CDR3 runs to 13 residues. Germline V gene sequence: CDR1 MNHEY, CDR2 SVGAGI. The CDR3 here is CASGDEGVKTQYF. CDR3 DNA: TGTGCCAGCGGGGACGAGGGGGTTAAGACCCAGTACTTC.

V gene TRBV18 combines with J gene TRBJ2-7, with 9 bases that match TRBD1. With V trimmed by 3 bases and J by 1 base, 4 bases remained unmatched. Germline assignment: CDR1 KGHSH and CDR2 LQKENI. The CDR3 is 15 amino acids. CDR3 protein: CASSPGTGSSYEQYF. The CDR3 DNA reads TGTGCCAGCTCACCCGGGACAGGGAGTTCCTACGAGCAGTACTTC.